The 19 T cell receptor beta chains reported below all come from one sample, sequenced in a study of blood T cell repertoires in COVID-19. Some clones are missing from TCRdb's copy, which holds only in-frame ones; the method was immunoSEQ multiplex PCR. This sample has 400,000 to 550,000 clones, with roughly 87% found just once. Sequencing used PBMCs or T cells enriched from blood (not recorded which). Receptors originate from a woman between 18 and 30 years old with acute COVID-19.

The chain has TRBV4-3 and TRBJ2-7; weak D call: TRBD2 (5 bases). The germline V gene encodes CDR1 LGHNA and CDR2 YSLEER. Trimming shortened V by 0 bases and J by 7 bases, and 16 bases separated the two germline ends. The CDR3 is 15 amino acids. In DNA form, the CDR3 reads TGCGCCAGCAGCCAAGATAGACTCACTTCGGGGGAGCAGTACTTC. It specifies CASSQDRLTSGEQYF.

The chain uses TRBV7-9 and TRBJ1-1; D unresolved. The germline gives CDR1 SEHNR, CDR2 FQNEAQ (reference sequence). The V and J ends lost 4 bases and 4 bases respectively, with 7 bases between them. The CDR3 sequence is 12 residues long. CDR3 in amino acids: CASSSVLTEAFF. The CDR3 DNA sequence: TGTGCCAGCAGCTCAGTTCTCACTGAAGCTTTCTTT.

With regard to this clone: Other DNA variants within this sample encode the same CDR3. V gene TRBV11-2 combines with J gene TRBJ2-7, with D possibly TRBD2 on 5 matching bases. Trimming took 4 bases from V and 3 from J, leaving 7 bases between them. Germline lookup yields CDR1 SGHAT and CDR2 FQNNGV. The CDR3 totals 12 residues. The CDR3 loop reads CASSSGNYEQYF. CDR3 DNA: TGTGCCAGCAGCTCGGGGAACTACGAGCAGTACTTC.

The chain has TRBV29-1 and TRBJ2-5; 10 bases align to TRBD1. V lost 6 bases, J lost 4 bases, and 14 bases stayed unmatched. Per the germline V gene, CDR1 is SQVTM and CDR2 is ANQGSEA. The CDR3 length is 16 residues. The CDR3 loop reads CSVVWALTGGLETQYF. The CDR3 nucleotides read TGCAGCGTAGTGTGGGCGTTGACAGGGGGCCTAGAGACCCAGTACTTC. The variable domain in full, with the rest retrieved from reference TRBV29-1 and TRBJ2-5, is SAVISQKPSRDICQRGTSLTIQCQVDSQVTMMFWYRQQPGQSLTLIATANQGSEATYESGFVIDKFPISRPNLTFSTLTVSNMSPEDSSIYLCSVVWALTGGLETQYFGPGTRLLVL.

This clone was picked up a small number of times. V and J are TRBV3-1 (or the pseudogene TRBV3-2) and TRBJ2-3, with 10 nucleotides matching TRBD2. J lost 3 bases, V lost 3 bases, and 3 bases had no gene match. This CDR3 is built from 15 residues. Looked up from germline, CDR1 is LGHDT and CDR2 is YNNKEL (reference sequence). This CDR3 reads CASSHTSGTTDTQYF. CDR3 bases: TGTGCCAGCAGCCATACTAGCGGGACAACAGATACGCAGTATTTT.

The chain recombines TRBV4-3 with TRBJ1-1, with D unclear. This CDR3 is 13 amino acids long. The germline CDR1 and CDR2 sequences are LGHNA and YSLEER. V was clipped by 1 base and J by 3 bases, with 6 bases between them. CDR3 region: CASSQAVHTEAFF. Here the CDR3 DNA reads TGCGCCAGCAGCCAAGCAGTTCACACTGAAGCTTTCTTT.

The genes are TRBV5-1 and TRBJ2-7; D gene uncertain. V lost 1 base and J lost 6, with 11 bases in between. The germline V gene encodes CDR1 SGHRS and CDR2 YFSETQ. CDR3 size: 13 residues. CDR3 region: CASSLSPPGEQYF. The CDR3 region has the DNA TGCGCCAGCAGCTTGTCGCCTCCGGGCGAGCAGTACTTC.

With regard to this clone: Distinct nucleotide sequences in the sample also encode this CDR3. The chain combines TRBV30 with TRBJ2-1; 9 positions agree with TRBD2. The CDR3 sequence is 14 residues long. Germline CDR1 reads GTSNPN; CDR2 reads SVGIG (reference sequence). After removal of 4 bases from V and 1 base from J, the junction contained 2 bases not matched to a gene. The CDR3 DNA reads as TGTGCCTGGACCCTAGCGGGGTCCTACAATGAGCAGTTCTTC. This gives the protein CAWTLAGSYNEQFF.

This rearrangement joins TRBV7-9 to TRBJ1-1, with 9 bases identical to TRBD1. Looked up from germline, CDR1 is SEHNR and CDR2 is FQNEAQ (reference sequence). Trimming removed 3 bases from V and 5 bases from J; junction bases left unmatched: 10. The CDR3 is 16 amino acids. CDR3 protein: CASSFSVTQGATEAFF. The CDR3 nucleotides read TGTGCCAGCAGCTTCTCAGTTACACAGGGGGCGACTGAAGCTTTCTTT.

The chain carries TRBV10-2 and TRBJ1-4; possible D gene TRBD1, 6 bases. The germline CDR1 and CDR2 sequences are WSHSY and SAAADI. With 7 bases removed from V and 5 bases from J, the gap between germline ends came to 14 bases. The CDR3 contains 14 residues. CDR3 sequence (DNA): TGCGCCAGCACCGACACAGGGTTAAATGAAAAACTGTTTTTT. Protein sequence: CASTDTGLNEKLFF.

This chain connects TRBV2 to TRBJ1-5; 8 bases line up with TRBD1. The CDR3 length is 14 residues. Per germline, CDR1 SNHLY and CDR2 FYNNEI. V was clipped by 6 bases and J by 6 bases; unmatched bases: 7. CDR3 bases: TGTGCCAGCAGCGTCGACAGGGGAGCTCAGCCCCAGCATTTT. It yields the protein CASSVDRGAQPQHF.

This clone was seen a single time. This rearrangement joins TRBV7-2 to TRBJ2-7, with TRBD2 identical over 11 bases. The CDR3 loop spans 13 amino acids. Germline-derived CDR1 and CDR2 are SGHTA and FQGNSA. V shed 6 bases, J shed 6 bases, and the junction held 4 bases outside the gene matches. This CDR3 is CASSSGRGREQYF. The CDR3 DNA reads TGTGCCAGCAGTAGCGGGAGGGGCCGCGAGCAGTACTTC.

This rearrangement joins TRBV7-9 to TRBJ2-1; D may be TRBD2 (6 bases). Trimming took off 1 base at V and 2 bases at J, with 9 bases between the two ends. The CDR3 covers 15 residues. Germline values: CDR1 SEHNR, CDR2 FQNEAQ (reference sequence). The CDR3 reads CASSLDQRAYNEQFF. CDR3 in DNA: TGTGCCAGCAGCTTAGACCAGCGGGCCTACAATGAGCAGTTCTTC.

The chain couples TRBV6-5 to TRBJ1-5, with D possibly being TRBD1 (5 bases). The CDR3 runs 13 residues. V dropped 6 bases and J dropped 2 bases, with 8 bases sitting between them. In germline, CDR1 is MNHEY, CDR2 SVGAGI. CDR3 loop: CASSPQGNQPQHF. The CDR3 DNA sequence: TGTGCCAGCAGCCCACAGGGCAATCAGCCCCAGCATTTT.

The chain uses TRBV3-1 (or the pseudogene TRBV3-2) and TRBJ1-3, with D perhaps matching TRBD1 (6 bases). Germline CDR1 reads LGHDT; CDR2 reads YNNKEL (reference sequence). This CDR3 is built from 16 residues. V was shortened by 5 bases and J by 0 bases, with 14 bases between the two germline ends. CDR3 loop: CASSYSTGYSGNTIYF. As DNA, the CDR3 is TGTGCCAGCAGCTATTCTACAGGGTACTCTGGAAACACCATATATTTT.

This chain connects TRBV5-1 to TRBJ2-3; TRBD1 is a possible D gene (5 bases). V lost 5 bases and J lost 5, with 12 bases in between. Per the germline V gene, CDR1 is SGHRS and CDR2 is YFSETQ. The CDR3 consists of 13 residues. The CDR3 here is CASRQGSEDTQYF. CDR3 in DNA: TGCGCCAGCAGGCAGGGTTCGGAAGATACGCAGTATTTT.

The chain joins TRBV9 to TRBJ1-2; D remains unclear. CDR3 length equals 15 residues. The V end was cut by 0 bases, the J end by 6 bases, with 15 bases between. CDR1 SGDLS and CDR2 YYNGEE come from the germline V gene. In DNA, the CDR3 is TGTGCCAGCAGCGTAGCCGGGGTGGATTATAATGGCTACACCTTC. Residues: CASSVAGVDYNGYTF.

The chain is built from TRBV6-5 and TRBJ2-7; D not resolved. Germline loops: CDR1 MNHEY, CDR2 SVGAGI. V lost 0 bases, J lost 5 bases, and 14 bases lay in between. This CDR3 has 15 residues. CDR3 in amino acids: CASSYSSTPSDEQYF. The CDR3 bases are TGTGCCAGCAGTTACTCGAGTACTCCCTCGGACGAGCAGTACTTC.

The rearrangement joins TRBV9 to TRBJ1-3; the D gene is possibly TRBD1 (6 bases). The CDR3 is made up of 16 amino acids. The germline CDR1 and CDR2 sequences are SGDLS and YYNGEE. V shed 0 bases and J shed 0 bases, with 10 bases lying between them. The CDR3 spells CASSVGEDSSGNTIYF. The CDR3 DNA follows: TGTGCCAGCAGCGTAGGAGAGGACAGCTCTGGAAACACCATATATTTT.